The clone carrying this T cell receptor (beta chain) is medium-sized within its sample. Its specificity is unknown. Germline V gives CDR1 SGHTA, CDR2 FQGTGA. V was shortened by 5 bases and J by 5 bases, with 8 bases between the two germline ends. CDR3 size: 12 residues. This sample was taken from a study of CD8+ T cells in alopecia areata. Study-wide points: Compared with normal scalp, lesional scalp had higher clonality and more expanded CD8+ clones.

Patients with alopecia areata provided lesional scalp punch biopsies as well as peripheral blood. Extracted RNA was reverse transcribed, and the resulting cDNA served as sequencing template. TCRdb's table, derived via immunoSEQ multiplex PCR, lists solely in-frame clones and lacks some. The sample consists of 150,000 to 200,000 clones, approximately 59% of them appearing once. The chain is built from TRBV7-3 and TRBJ2-3; D perhaps matches TRBD2 (5 bases). Sample: CD4+ T cells sorted from blood, taken at week 0. This TCR derives from a human donor with alopecia areata. CDR3 nucleotide sequence: TGTGCCAGCAGCCCGAGCGGAGATACGCAGTATTTT. Translated, it gives CASSPSGDTQYF.